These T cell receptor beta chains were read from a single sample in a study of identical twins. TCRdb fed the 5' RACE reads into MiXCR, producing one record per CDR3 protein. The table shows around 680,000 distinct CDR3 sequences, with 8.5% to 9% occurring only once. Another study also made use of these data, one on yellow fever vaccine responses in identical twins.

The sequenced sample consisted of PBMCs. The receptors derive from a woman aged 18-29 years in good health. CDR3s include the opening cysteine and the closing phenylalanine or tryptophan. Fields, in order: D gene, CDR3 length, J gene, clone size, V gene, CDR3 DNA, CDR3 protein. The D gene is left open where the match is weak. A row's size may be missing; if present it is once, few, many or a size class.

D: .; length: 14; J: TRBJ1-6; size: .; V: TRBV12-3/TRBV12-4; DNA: TGTGCCAGCAGCGGAGGGGCGACTAATTCACCCCTCCACTTT; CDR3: CASSGGATNSPLHF
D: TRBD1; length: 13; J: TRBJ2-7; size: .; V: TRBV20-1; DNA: TGCAGTGCTAGAAGGACAGGGGCTAGCGAGCAGTACTTC; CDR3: CSARRTGASEQYF
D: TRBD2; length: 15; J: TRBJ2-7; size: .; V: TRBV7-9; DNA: TGTGCCAGCAGCTTACAACAGCGGGCCGGGGGGGAGCAGTACTTC; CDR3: CASSLQQRAGGEQYF
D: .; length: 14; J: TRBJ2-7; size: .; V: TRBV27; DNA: TGTGCCAGCAGTTTTGACGCAGCCTCCTACGAGCAGTACTTC; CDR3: CASSFDAASYEQYF
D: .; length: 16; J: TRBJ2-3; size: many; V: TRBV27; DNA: TGTGCCAGCAGTTTATCGAAGGGGGGCCGAAGAGATACGCAGTATTTT; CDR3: CASSLSKGGRRDTQYF
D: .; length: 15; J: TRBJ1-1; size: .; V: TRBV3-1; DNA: TGTGCCAGCAGCCAAGTCGCACTAATGAACACTGAAGCTTTCTTT; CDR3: CASSQVALMNTEAFF
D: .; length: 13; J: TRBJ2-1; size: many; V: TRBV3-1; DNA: TGTGCCAGCAGCCATAGGGGCGTGAATGAGCAGTTCTTC; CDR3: CASSHRGVNEQFF
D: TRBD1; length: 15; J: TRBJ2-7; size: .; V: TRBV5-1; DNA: TGCGCCAGCAGCTTCCAACCCCGGGACAGAACAGAGCAGTACTTC; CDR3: CASSFQPRDRTEQYF
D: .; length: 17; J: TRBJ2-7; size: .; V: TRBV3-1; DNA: TGTGCCAGCAGCCAGCAGGGCTCTGGGATCTCGGCCTACGAGCAGTACTTC; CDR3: CASSQQGSGISAYEQYF
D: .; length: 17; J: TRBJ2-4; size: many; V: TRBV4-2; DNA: TGTGCCAGCAGCCAATCATTAGCGTCTTCGGCCAAAAACATTCAGTACTTC; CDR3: CASSQSLASSAKNIQYF
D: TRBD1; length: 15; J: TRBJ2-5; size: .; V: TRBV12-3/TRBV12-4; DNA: TGTGCCAGCAGTTTATTAATGACAGGGGGGGAGACCCAGTACTTC; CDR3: CASSLLMTGGETQYF
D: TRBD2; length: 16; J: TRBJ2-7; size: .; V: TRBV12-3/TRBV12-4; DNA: TGTGCCAGCAGTTTTGGGCTAGCGGCACGTCGGGACGAGCAGTACTTC; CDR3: CASSFGLAARRDEQYF
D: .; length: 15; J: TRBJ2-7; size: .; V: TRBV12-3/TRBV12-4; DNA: TGTGCCAGCAGCCTGGCTGAAGGGAATACCTACGAGCAGTACTTC; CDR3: CASSLAEGNTYEQYF
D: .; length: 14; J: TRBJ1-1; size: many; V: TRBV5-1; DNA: TGCGCCAGCAGCTTTTACGGCAAGAACACTGAAGCTTTCTTT; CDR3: CASSFYGKNTEAFF
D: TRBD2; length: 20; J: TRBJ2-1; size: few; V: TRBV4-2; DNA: TGTGCCAGCAGCCAAGATTGGGGGGGGTTGCGGGGGGCCGGCATCAATGAGCAGTTCTTC; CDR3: CASSQDWGGLRGAGINEQFF
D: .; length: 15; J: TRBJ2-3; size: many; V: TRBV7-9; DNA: TGTGCCAGCAGCTTAGGGCAGGCCGACACAGATACGCAGTATTTT; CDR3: CASSLGQADTDTQYF
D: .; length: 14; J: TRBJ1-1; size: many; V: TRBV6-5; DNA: TGTGCCAGCAGTTACTCGGGGGCAGGGTCAAAAGCTTTCTTT; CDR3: CASSYSGAGSKAFF
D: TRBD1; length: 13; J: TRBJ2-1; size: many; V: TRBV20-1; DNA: TGCAGTGTTGTGGGACAGGGGGGGAATGAGCAGTTCTTC; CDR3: CSVVGQGGNEQFF
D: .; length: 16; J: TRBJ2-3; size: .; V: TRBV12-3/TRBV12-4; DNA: TGTGCCAGCAGTTCCGGGCGAGGAGTTAGCACAGATACGCAGTATTTT; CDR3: CASSSGRGVSTDTQYF
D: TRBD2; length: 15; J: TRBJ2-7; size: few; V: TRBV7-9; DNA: TGTGCCAGCAGTTCTGGACTAGCTGCGTCCCACGAGCAGTACTTC; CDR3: CASSSGLAASHEQYF
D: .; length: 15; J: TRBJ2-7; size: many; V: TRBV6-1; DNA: TGTGCCAGCAGAACAGAAGAGACAGGCTCCTACGAGCAGTACTTC; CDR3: CASRTEETGSYEQYF
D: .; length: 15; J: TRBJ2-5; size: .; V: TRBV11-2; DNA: TGTGCCAGCGGCGGGGCAGGTCGGGGCCACGAGACCCAGTACTTC; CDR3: CASGGAGRGHETQYF